This TCR beta chain was identified in a study of T cell repertoires in cytomegalovirus infection (dated by TCRdb to 2018 to 2020). For context, the study as a whole: Alongside well-studied HLA-B-restricted epitopes, the peptide stimulations were aimed at recently identified HLA-C-restricted CMV epitopes, whose presentation resists viral immunomodulation. Because public TCR beta signatures pointed to carriage of CMV infection together with the matching HLA type, the HLA type of each donor mattered for the analysis.

Points on this clonotype: The clone's antigen remains unknown. No clone much larger than this one lies a single base away; base qualities are absent.

This sample's treatment or condition label indicates: in vitro stimulation with specific CMV peptide epitopes to enrich CMV-specific T cells. Sequencing relied on an Illumina HiSeq 1500. The public reads were quality trimmed at Q25 with fastp and then assembled into clones with MiXCR by TCRdb, keeping productive beta chains. Every entry covers one CDR3 protein and lists the most common genes and DNA from its rows. The sample has about 350,000 distinct CDR3 sequences on record, roughly 34% of them singletons. About 14% of the sample belongs to the ten largest clones. Paper-wide results and their limitations: Cumulative frequency of public TCR beta family members discriminated carriers of CMV infection plus the relevant HLA type in this cohort and an independent 352-donor cohort. The ex vivo response was dominated by HLA-C-restricted CMV-specific TCR beta clonotypes, which also provided the single most frequent clonotype in two of eight donors.

Via the germline V gene (reference sequence), CDR1 is LGHDT and CDR2 YNNKEL. From cysteine to phenylalanine, the CDR3 is 16 amino acids long. The DNA shown is the 48-base CDR3, in frame from base 1. Here V drops 2 bases and J drops 3 bases, and the junction holds 6 bases not matched to any gene. The source material was cultured PBMCs, sampled from culture after CMV antigen stimulation. Recombination linked TRBV3-1 to TRBJ1-2; a stretch of 10 junction bases matches TRBD1. The clonotype was recovered from a human donor in good health (CMV status not recorded). Some clones in this sample may be carry-over from other donors' samples. The CDR3 region reads CASSQMGQGLYYGYTF. The nucleotides are TGTGCCAGCAGCCAAATGGGACAGGGGCTCTACTATGGCTACACCTTC. The full variable domain, with segments outside the CDR3 supplied by the reference TRBV3-1 and TRBJ1-2 proteins, appears as DTAVSQTPKYLVTQMGNDKSIKCEQNLGHDTMYWYKQDSKKFLKIMFSYNNKELIINETVPNRFSPKSPDKAHLNLHINSLELGDSAVYFCASSQMGQGLYYGYTFGSGTRLTVV.